Shown below are 32 T cell receptor beta chains from a single sample sequenced in a study of T cell responses to AZD1222 COVID-19 vaccine. Repertoires were generated with immunoSEQ multiplex PCR, while TCRdb's copy carries only in-frame clones and drops some. The data contain about 160,000 clones, just over 90% of them singletons. The sequencing here drew on peripheral blood, taken on day 0 of MenACWY control vaccination. These receptors all come from an adult in good health.

The chain has TRBV30 and TRBJ2-7, with D uncertain. CDR3 size: 13 residues. Germline V CDR1 and CDR2: GTSNPN, SVGIG (reference sequence). V was pared by 1 base and J by 6 bases, with 13 bases between. CDR3 amino acids: CAWSAIERGEQYF. The CDR3, as DNA: TGTGCCTGGAGTGCAATAGAACGAGGCGAGCAGTACTTC.

The chain couples TRBV6-5 to TRBJ1-2; TRBD1 agrees at 12 bases. Germline V CDR1 and CDR2: MNHEY, SVGAGI. Unmatched junction bases numbered 5, after V lost 6 bases and J lost 6 bases. The CDR3 runs 14 residues. This chain's CDR3 is CASSGTGGADGYTF. CDR3 coding DNA: TGTGCCAGCAGCGGGACAGGGGGCGCCGATGGCTACACCTTC.

The chain is built from TRBV11-3 and TRBJ2-5; D is possibly TRBD1 (5 bases). V lost 5 bases and J 4 bases, leaving 14 bases between the germline ends. The CDR3 contains 14 residues. The V gene's germline CDR1 is SGHNT and CDR2 YENEEA. This CDR3 is CASSQGANPETQYF. The CDR3 region has the DNA TGTGCCAGCAGCCAAGGGGCTAACCCAGAGACCCAGTACTTC. The complete variable domain, with remaining parts taken from reference TRBV11-3 and TRBJ2-5, reads EAGVVQSPRYKIIEKKQPVAFWCNPISGHNTLYWYLQNLGQGPELLIRYENEEAVDDSQLPKDRFSAERLKGVDSTLKIQPAELGDSAVYLCASSQGANPETQYFGPGTRLLVL.

This chain joins TRBV30 and TRBJ1-3; 7 bases are a match to TRBD1. J was trimmed by 3 bases and V by 2 bases; bases with no gene match: 13. Germline lookup yields CDR1 GTSNPN and CDR2 SVGIG (reference sequence). CDR3 length: 17 amino acids. The CDR3 loop reads CAWSPRQGGNFGNTIYF. In DNA, the CDR3 is TGTGCCTGGAGTCCACGACAGGGTGGGAATTTTGGAAACACCATATATTTT. The variable domain in full, completed from reference TRBV30 and TRBJ1-3, reads SQTIHQWPATLVQPVGSPLSLECTVEGTSNPNLYWYRQAAGRGLQLLFYSVGIGQISSEVPQNLSASRPQDRQFILSSKKLLLSDSGFYLCAWSPRQGGNFGNTIYFGEGSWLTVV.

This chain connects TRBV28 to TRBJ1-2, with 9 bases lining up with TRBD1. The germline CDR1 and CDR2 sequences are MDHEN and SYDVKM. V shed 7 bases and J 6 bases; nucleotides not matched to a gene: 12. The CDR3 length is 15 residues. The CDR3 coding sequence is TGTGCCAGCAACCGCCGGGACAGGGATGGGGATGGCTACACCTTC. Protein product: CASNRRDRDGDGYTF.

The count of this clone is one. The chain recombines TRBV7-2 with TRBJ1-4; D gene ambiguous. This CDR3 comprises 15 residues. V lost 2 bases, J lost 2 bases, and 9 bases lay in between. Per germline, CDR1 SGHTA and CDR2 FQGNSA. The CDR3 spells CASSLRAGTNEKLFF. The CDR3 DNA follows: TGTGCCAGCAGCTTACGGGCGGGGACTAATGAAAAACTGTTTTTT. Together with reference TRBV7-2 and TRBJ1-4, the CDR3 gives the full variable domain: GAGVSQSPSNKVTEKGKDVELRCDPISGHTALYWYRQSLGQGLEFLIYFQGNSAPDKSGLPSDRFSAERTGGSVSTLTIQRTQQEDSAVYLCASSLRAGTNEKLFFGSGTQLSVL.

V is TRBV10-3 and J is TRBJ1-2, with D unresolved. The CDR3 runs to 12 residues. CDR1 is ENHRY and CDR2 is SYGVKD in the germline V gene. V was shortened by 3 bases and J by 5 bases, with 7 bases between the two germline ends. CDR3: CAISDQDYGYTF. DNA for the CDR3: TGTGCCATCAGTGACCAGGATTATGGCTACACCTTC.

The chain recombines TRBV12-3 or TRBV12-4 with TRBJ2-7; 7 bases are a match to TRBD2. The junction had 11 bases not matched to a gene; V was cut back by 7 bases and J by 11 bases. The CDR3 loop spans 12 amino acids. CDR3 in amino acids: CASISAGGTKYF. CDR3 DNA: TGTGCCAGCATATCTGCCGGAGGGACTAAGTACTTC.

The chain recombines TRBV10-3 with TRBJ1-1; 9 bases are a match to TRBD1. The trim removed 6 bases at V and 4 bases at J, leaving 9 bases unmatched. The germline gives CDR1 ENHRY, CDR2 SYGVKD. The CDR3 loop spans 15 amino acids. The CDR3 sequence is CAIRSTGGPSTEAFF. CDR3 nucleotides: TGTGCCATCAGGTCAACAGGGGGCCCCTCCACTGAAGCTTTCTTT.

CDR3 in DNA: TGTGCCAGCAGCCGAATTTACGAGCAGTACTTC. As protein: CASSRIYEQYF. The chain recombines TRBV3-1 (or the pseudogene TRBV3-2) with TRBJ2-7; D unresolved. The CDR3 is 11 residues long. Germline-derived CDR1 and CDR2 are LGHDT and YNNKEL (reference sequence). The germline V and J ends were trimmed by 4 bases and 4 bases, with 5 bases remaining between them.

The rearrangement uses TRBV7-2 and TRBJ1-5; no reliable D call. This CDR3 is 13 amino acids long. Germline loops: CDR1 SGHTA, CDR2 FQGNSA. V lost 5 bases to trimming and J lost 6 bases, with 11 bases between them. For the CDR3, the DNA is TGTGCCAGCAGCCCCGGAGCTGCTCAGCCCCAGCATTTT. It specifies CASSPGAAQPQHF.

A word on this clone: The identical CDR3 is also encoded by other nucleotide sequences in the sample. The chain is built from TRBV19 and TRBJ2-5; D remains ambiguous. CDR3 length: 11 amino acids. Trimming pared 2 bases from V and 2 bases from J, leaving 0 bases between. CDR1 and CDR2 from the germline V gene are LNHDA and SQIVND (reference sequence). The CDR3 sequence: CASSIQETQYF. As DNA, the CDR3 is TGTGCCAGTAGTATACAAGAGACCCAGTACTTC.

CDR3 bases: TGTGCCAGCAGCCAGGATAATAACCCGGGGGACACCTTC. It specifies CASSQDNNPGDTF. The chain has TRBV7-9 and TRBJ1-2, with D possibly matching TRBD1 (5 bases). The CDR3 sequence is 13 residues long. Per the germline V gene, CDR1 is SEHNR and CDR2 is FQNEAQ (reference sequence). V lost 5 bases to trimming and J lost 12 bases, with 19 bases between them.

The chain recombines TRBV7-2 with TRBJ1-1; the D is unclear. Trimming left V 2 bases short and J 1 base short, with 11 bases between. The CDR3 extends over 15 amino acids. Germline assignment: CDR1 SGHTA and CDR2 FQGNSA. The CDR3 bases are TGTGCCAGCAGCTTATCCGGGGTAACGAACACTGAAGCTTTCTTT. Translated: CASSLSGVTNTEAFF.

The chain is built from TRBV19 and TRBJ1-2; TRBD1 might be the D (6 bases). This CDR3 is built from 15 residues. V was trimmed by 1 base and J by 9 bases, leaving 18 bases between them. Germline-derived CDR1 and CDR2 are LNHDA and SQIVND (reference sequence). The CDR3 region is CASSIGSGGGTRYTF. CDR3 bases: TGTGCCAGTAGTATAGGCTCGGGAGGGGGGACGCGCTACACCTTC.

The chain recombines TRBV19 with TRBJ2-2; D is unclear. Germline V gives CDR1 LNHDA, CDR2 SQIVND (reference sequence). The ends were cut back, 4 bases at V and 1 base at J, with 10 bases in the middle. The CDR3 length is 15 residues. The CDR3 DNA reads as TGTGCCAGTAGTACGGGCGGATGGAACACCGGGGAGCTGTTTTTT. Translating it yields CASSTGGWNTGELFF.

This chain links TRBV4-3 with TRBJ1-2; D call uncertain. V was cut by 0 bases and J by 2 bases, with 13 bases left in between. Germline CDR1 and CDR2: LGHNA and YSLEER. CDR3 length: 16 residues. This chain's CDR3 is CASSQDPRRANYGYTF. DNA for the CDR3: TGCGCCAGCAGCCAAGATCCCAGAAGGGCGAACTATGGCTACACCTTC.

V is TRBV19 and J is TRBJ1-3; D remains ambiguous. Germline loops: CDR1 LNHDA, CDR2 SQIVND (reference sequence). There are 14 residues in the CDR3. V dropped 3 bases and J dropped 2 bases, with 8 bases sitting between them. The CDR3 region is CASSMSGAGNTIYF. The CDR3 DNA follows: TGTGCCAGTAGTATGTCGGGCGCTGGAAACACCATATATTTT.

This chain uses TRBV30 with TRBJ2-2; D gene uncertain. V was cut by 2 bases and J by 7 bases, with 11 bases left in between. The germline gives CDR1 GTSNPN, CDR2 SVGIG (reference sequence). The CDR3 contains 13 residues. The CDR3 nucleotides read TGTGCCTGGAGTAGAGGTGGCGGCGGGGAGCTGTTTTTT. Translating it yields CAWSRGGGGELFF.

The chain is built from TRBV5-1 and TRBJ1-1; D possibly corresponds to TRBD1 (5 bases). Germline lookup yields CDR1 SGHRS and CDR2 YFSETQ. V lost 0 bases and J lost 11, with 14 bases in between. This CDR3 has 13 amino acids. CDR3 amino acids: CASSLDPLGEAFF. The DNA of the CDR3 is TGCGCCAGCAGCTTGGACCCTTTAGGGGAGGCTTTCTTT.

V is TRBV7-9 and J is TRBJ2-5; D possibly uses TRBD1 or TRBD2 (5 bases each). Trimming removed 10 bases from V and 2 bases from J, with 14 bases in between. This CDR3 region has 13 residues. CDR1 SEHNR and CDR2 FQNEAQ come from the germline V gene (reference sequence). DNA of the CDR3: TGTGCCACCGGGACGGGGAATCAAGAGACCCAGTACTTC. The encoded protein is CATGTGNQETQYF.

The chain combines TRBV9 with TRBJ1-4; 9 bases map to TRBD1. The germline V gene has CDR1 SGDLS and CDR2 YYNGEE. The V segment lost 4 bases and the J segment 3 bases; nucleotides outside the gene matches: 4. The CDR3 is 15 amino acids. This CDR3 is CASSIQGAANEKLFF. CDR3 bases: TGTGCCAGCAGCATACAGGGGGCGGCTAATGAAAAACTGTTTTTT.

The chain joins TRBV6-5 to TRBJ1-2; 9 bases match TRBD1. J gave up 8 bases and V 6 bases, and 1 base lay outside the gene matches. There are 11 residues in the CDR3. Germline CDR1 is MNHEY and CDR2 is SVGAGI. CDR3 sequence reads: CASRGQGGYTF. In DNA form, the CDR3 reads TGTGCCAGCAGGGGACAGGGAGGCTACACCTTC.

This chain connects TRBV7-2 to TRBJ2-7; 9 bases map to TRBD2. This CDR3 comprises 14 residues. CDR1 SGHTA and CDR2 FQGNSA come from the germline V gene. V trimming: 5 bases; J trimming: 4 bases; junction bases outside the gene matches: 6. The CDR3 spells CASSRSGSFYEQYF. DNA for the CDR3: TGTGCCAGCAGCCGTAGCGGGAGTTTTTACGAGCAGTACTTC.

The gene calls are TRBV10-3 and TRBJ2-1, with 13 bases lining up with TRBD2. This CDR3 has 15 amino acids. From germline, CDR1 is ENHRY and CDR2 SYGVKD. V gave up 5 bases and J gave up 9 bases; unmatched junction bases: 7. This chain's CDR3 is CAISRTSGSESEQFF. As DNA, the CDR3 is TGTGCCATCAGTCGGACTAGCGGGAGTGAGAGTGAGCAGTTCTTC.

The CDR3 sequence is CASRTGGSGELFF. In DNA, the CDR3 is TGTGCCAGCAGGACAGGGGGCTCCGGGGAGCTGTTTTTT. The chain recombines TRBV7-3 with TRBJ2-2, with 10 bases matching TRBD1. CDR1 is SGHTA and CDR2 is FQGTGA in the germline V gene. J lost 6 bases, V lost 6 bases, and 1 base had no gene match. CDR3 length: 13 residues.

The chain recombines TRBV11-2 with TRBJ1-5, with TRBD1 as a possible D gene (5 bases). The CDR3 runs 14 residues. V was cut by 4 bases and J by 6 bases, with 13 bases left in between. From germline, CDR1 is SGHAT and CDR2 FQNNGV. The CDR3 coding sequence is TGTGCCAGCAGCTCGGGGCCCCAGGGTCAGCCCCAGCATTTT. Translating gives CASSSGPQGQPQHF.

The chain is built from TRBV15 and TRBJ2-5; D assignment may be TRBD1 or TRBD2 (5 bases each). V gave up 3 bases and J gave up 7 bases, with 18 bases separating them. The CDR3 contains 15 residues. Germline V gives CDR1 LNHNV, CDR2 YYDKDF (reference sequence). The CDR3 DNA sequence: TGTGCCACCAGCAGGGGGACCGCGGACCGATTGACCCAGTACTTC. It encodes CATSRGTADRLTQYF.

The chain has TRBV3-1 (or the pseudogene TRBV3-2) and TRBJ2-7; a possible D gene is TRBD1 (5 bases). The CDR3 covers 12 residues. Germline assignment: CDR1 LGHDT and CDR2 YNNKEL (reference sequence). Deletions cut 4 bases from V and 2 bases from J, with 6 bases between. CDR3 in DNA: TGTGCCAGCAGCCGGACACCCTACGAGCAGTACTTC. It encodes CASSRTPYEQYF.

This clone has a single count. The V and J genes are TRBV11-2 and TRBJ2-1; 12 positions agree with TRBD2. CDR1 is SGHAT, CDR2 FQNNGV, per germline. The CDR3 totals 14 residues. V trimming: 5 bases; J trimming: 10 bases; junction bases outside the gene matches: 6. CDR3 DNA: TGTGCCAGCAGCACACTAGCGGGAGGCCTCGAGCAGTTCTTC. Translation gives CASSTLAGGLEQFF.

The sample holds a few counts of this clone. The chain carries TRBV15 and TRBJ1-1; a weak D match, TRBD1 (5 bases). V lost 7 bases, J lost 6 bases, and 15 bases lay in between. The CDR3 sequence is 13 residues long. Germline CDR1 is LNHNV and CDR2 is YYDKDF (reference sequence). The CDR3 DNA is TGTGCCACCAAGAGGGGCACCCTCCCTGAAGCTTTCTTT. Its translation is CATKRGTLPEAFF.

The chain joins TRBV6-5 to TRBJ1-4, with D unclear. The V end was cut by 0 bases, the J end by 3 bases, with 8 bases between. This CDR3 is built from 15 residues. Germline CDR1 is MNHEY and CDR2 is SVGAGI. The CDR3 nucleotides are TGTGCCAGCAGTTACTCCCGGGCAGCTAATGAAAAACTGTTTTTT. Translation: CASSYSRAANEKLFF.